Each of the 26 T cell receptor beta chains below was sequenced from the same sample in a study of molecular identifiers for immune sequencing clone quantification. TCRdb re-called the PCR reads with MiXCR, one entry per CDR3 protein. The data hold about 640,000 distinct CDR3 sequences, with less than 20% observed a single time. The specimen was naive CD8+ T cells from blood, with Jurkat cell RNA spiked in. This sample's subset: FACS-sorted CD8+CD4-CCR7+CD45RA+ naive T cells. Receptors originate from a human donor in good health. Some libraries in this study had Jurkat cell RNA spiked in.

This clonotype was seen ten or more times. V gene TRBV7-9 combines with J gene TRBJ2-3, with D tentatively TRBD2 (6 bases). V lost 3 bases and J lost 6, with 13 bases in between. The germline V gene encodes CDR1 SEHNR and CDR2 FQNEAQ (reference sequence). The CDR3 spans 14 residues. Here the CDR3 DNA reads TGTGCCAGCAGCTTCGCCGCGGGGTATGATACGCAGTATTTT. This codes for CASSFAAGYDTQYF.

The sample holds many counts of this clonotype. Here the CDR3 DNA reads TGTGCCAGCAGTTTAGGTGTCATCCGGTTAGCCTACGAGCAGTACTTC. Amino acids: CASSLGVIRLAYEQYF. J is TRBJ2-7 and V is TRBV12-3 or TRBV12-4; D call uncertain. This CDR3 has 16 residues. Between the trimmed V and J ends, which lost 1 base and 2 bases, there was a span of 15 bases.

This chain joins TRBV28 and TRBJ2-1, with TRBD2 as a possible D gene (6 bases). With 7 bases removed from V and 2 bases from J, the gap between germline ends came to 15 bases. This CDR3 is built from 15 residues. Germline lookup yields CDR1 MDHEN and CDR2 SYDVKM. The CDR3 region has the DNA TGTGCCAGCACAGACGGGAGCAAACCCTACAATGAGCAGTTCTTC. It encodes CASTDGSKPYNEQFF.

This clonotype showed up just a few times. The chain employs TRBV12-3 or TRBV12-4 and TRBJ2-7, with 7 bases lining up with TRBD1. V lost 3 bases and J lost 1; bases outside the gene matches: 6. The CDR3 loop spans 15 amino acids. This CDR3 reads CASSFGDSISYEQYF. The CDR3 nucleotides are TGTGCCAGCAGTTTCGGGGACAGCATTTCCTACGAGCAGTACTTC.

For this clonotype: A read error is possible here, since a much larger clone lies one base away. The chain has TRBV5-3 and TRBJ1-1; D call uncertain. TRBV5-3 belongs to the ORF category, with a function that is uncertain. This CDR3 comprises 14 residues. CDR3 sequence: CASSLAIGFAEAFF. CDR3 DNA: TGTGCCAGCAGCTTGGCAATAGGGTTCGCTGAAGCTTTCTTT.

V is TRBV11-2 and J is TRBJ2-7; 9 bases match TRBD2. CDR1 SGHAT and CDR2 FQNNGV come from the germline V gene. Trimming at V came to 4 bases and at J to 1 base, leaving 8 bases not matched to a gene. The CDR3 length is 16 residues. The CDR3 spells CASSYSGGLKSYEQYF. In DNA form, the CDR3 reads TGTGCCAGCAGCTACAGCGGGGGGCTTAAATCCTACGAGCAGTACTTC.

The rearrangement links TRBV2 to TRBJ2-3, with D perhaps matching TRBD2 (6 bases). CDR3 length equals 15 residues. Deletions cut 0 bases from V and 4 bases from J, with 11 bases between. CDR1 SNHLY and CDR2 FYNNEI come from the germline V gene. The CDR3 nucleotides read TGTGCCAGCAGTGAAGCGGGTTGGGAGGCAGATACGCAGTATTTT. Protein: CASSEAGWEADTQYF.

This clonotype was counted a few times. The genes are TRBV2 and TRBJ2-7; D is uncertain. This CDR3 has 13 amino acids. V lost 3 bases and J 0 bases, leaving 6 bases between the germline ends. The germline CDR1 and CDR2 sequences are SNHLY and FYNNEI. This CDR3 reads CASSEFSSYEQYF. The CDR3 DNA is TGTGCCAGCAGTGAGTTTAGCTCCTACGAGCAGTACTTC.

This clonotype was picked up many times. This chain joins TRBV7-8 and TRBJ1-1; D gene ambiguous. Trimming took off 2 bases at V and 3 bases at J, with 7 bases between the two ends. The germline V gene has CDR1 SGHVS and CDR2 FQNEAQ. The CDR3 is 13 amino acids. The CDR3: CASSLSAYTEAFF. The CDR3 nucleotides read TGTGCCAGCAGCTTATCAGCGTACACTGAAGCTTTCTTT.

Of note for this clonotype: It may be a read error: a sequence one base away is much more abundant. The chain recombines TRBV12-5 with TRBJ2-3, with D possibly TRBD2 on 5 matching bases. The CDR3 is 12 residues long. Germline values: CDR1 LGHNT, CDR2 FRNRAP. This CDR3 reads CASGLDTDTQCF. CDR3 DNA sequence: TGTGCTAGTGGACTAGACACAGATACGCAGTGTTTT.

This clonotype was seen ten or more times. The CDR3, as DNA: TGTGCCATCAGTGCGACGTACGAGCAGTACTTC. Protein product: CAISATYEQYF. V is TRBV10-3 and J is TRBJ2-7; D is uncertain. V was trimmed by 4 bases and J by 4 bases, leaving 5 bases between them. In germline, CDR1 is ENHRY, CDR2 SYGVKD. This CDR3 spans 11 amino acids.

This clonotype was seen ten or more times. The rearrangement uses TRBV4-3 and TRBJ2-5; unclear D gene. Germline V CDR1 and CDR2: LGHNA, YSLEER. Trimming left V 2 bases short and J 0 bases short, with 10 bases between. This CDR3 comprises 15 residues. CDR3: CASSQFETYQETQYF. CDR3 sequence (DNA): TGCGCCAGCAGCCAATTTGAGACGTACCAAGAGACCCAGTACTTC.

To note about this clonotype: A read error may be the cause here, since a much bigger clone is one base away. V gene TRBV12-3 or TRBV12-4 combines with J gene TRBJ1-1; D is unclear. This CDR3 contains 13 residues. CDR3 loop: CAGSLGELTEAFF. The CDR3 DNA is TGTGCCGGCAGTTTAGGTGAGCTGACTGAAGCTTTCTTT.

This clonotype was counted many times. The chain joins TRBV3-1 to TRBJ2-3; tentatively, D is TRBD1 or TRBD2 (5 bases each). There are 16 residues in the CDR3. In germline, CDR1 is LGHDT, CDR2 YNNKEL (reference sequence). V was pared by 4 bases and J by 2 bases, with 16 bases between. In DNA form, the CDR3 reads TGTGCCAGCAGCCTCGGCCCGGACGGGACCACAGATACGCAGTATTTT. It translates to CASSLGPDGTTDTQYF.

This clonotype came up many times. The gene calls are TRBV6-5 and TRBJ2-7; the D gene is possibly TRBD1 (5 bases). Germline V gene sequence: CDR1 MNHEY, CDR2 SVGAGI. The CDR3 is made up of 15 amino acids. V was cut by 0 bases and J by 4 bases, with 13 bases left in between. CDR3 nucleotide sequence: TGTGCCAGCAGTTACTCCCAGGGTAGTTCGTACGAGCAGTACTTC. It codes for CASSYSQGSSYEQYF.

This clonotype showed up many times. V usage is TRBV6-2 or TRBV6-3 and J usage is TRBJ1-5; D gene unclear. Trimming cost V 4 bases and J 3 bases, with 7 bases left between them. Germline CDR1 is MNHEY and CDR2 is SVGEGT. The CDR3 runs to 13 residues. DNA for the CDR3: TGTGCCAGCAGTTTGCCGAACAATCAGCCCCAGCATTTT. It translates to CASSLPNNQPQHF.

In regard to this clonotype: A much larger clone differs from this one at a single base, so this may be a read error. The chain is built from TRBV2 and TRBJ1-2, with 7 nucleotides matching TRBD1. Germline V gene lookup returns CDR1 SNHLY and CDR2 FYNNEI. V shed 6 bases and J 10 bases; nucleotides not matched to a gene: 8. The CDR3 is 12 amino acids. The CDR3 spells CASRRQGGDYTF. DNA for the CDR3: TGTGCCAGCAGAAGACAGGGAGGCGACTACACCTTC.

This clonotype was picked up many times. This chain joins TRBV29-1 and TRBJ2-2, with a tentative D call TRBD1 (6 bases). Germline lookup yields CDR1 SQVTM and CDR2 ANQGSEA. The CDR3 sequence is 13 residues long. V gave up 3 bases and J gave up 5 bases, with 10 bases separating them. This chain's CDR3 is CSVDAGATGELFF. The CDR3 DNA is TGCAGCGTTGATGCAGGGGCGACCGGGGAGCTGTTTTTT.

This clonotype appeared many times. The V and J genes are TRBV2 and TRBJ2-5; D is unclear. Germline V lookup: CDR1 SNHLY, CDR2 FYNNEI. The CDR3 runs 13 residues. V was shortened by 4 bases and J by 4 bases, with 10 bases between the two germline ends. The CDR3 region has the DNA TGTGCCAGCAGTGTCTGGCTCTCAGAGACCCAGTACTTC. Protein sequence: CASSVWLSETQYF. Looking up the rest from reference TRBV2 and TRBJ2-5 gives the full variable domain: EPEVTQTPSHQVTQMGQEVILRCVPISNHLYFYWYRQILGQKVEFLVSFYNNEISEKSEIFDDQFSVERPDGSNFTLKIRSTKLEDSAMYFCASSVWLSETQYFGPGTRLLVL.

The chain has TRBV12-3 or TRBV12-4 and TRBJ1-1; unclear D gene. This CDR3 comprises 14 residues. Trimming took off 3 bases at V and 1 base at J, with 9 bases between the two ends. The CDR3 nucleotides are TGTGCCAGCAGTTTCCGCCAGGAGAACACTGAAGCTTTCTTT. Its translation: CASSFRQENTEAFF.

This clonotype was seen ten or more times. The V and J genes are TRBV27 and TRBJ2-7; 9 bases align to TRBD1. Germline CDR1 reads MNHEY; CDR2 reads SMNVEV (reference sequence). The CDR3 contains 14 residues. V was pared by 2 bases and J by 7 bases, with 6 bases of the junction left unmatched. The CDR3 loop is CASSLGQGFGEQYF. CDR3 nucleotides: TGTGCCAGCAGTTTAGGACAGGGGTTTGGGGAGCAGTACTTC.

On this clonotype: A much larger clone differs from this one at a single base, so this may be a read error. J is TRBJ1-4 and V is TRBV20-1, with D possibly TRBD1 on 6 matching bases. Trimming left V 5 bases short and J 12 bases short, with 19 bases between. CDR3 size: 13 residues. The germline V gene encodes CDR1 DFQATT and CDR2 SNEGSKA (reference sequence). CDR3 coding DNA: TGCAGTGCTTGGGGGGCCTCAGTTGGAGAACTGTTTTTT. The encoded protein is CSAWGASVGELFF.

On this clonotype: Here the CDR3 omits its conserved ending phenylalanine or tryptophan, so a read error is the likely source. V and J are TRBV20-1 and TRBJ2-7; 7 nucleotides line up with TRBD1. Germline assignment: CDR1 DFQATT and CDR2 SNEGSKA (reference sequence). With 2 bases clipped from V and 5 bases from J, the junction kept 24 bases outside the gene matches. The CDR3 length is 19 residues. For the CDR3, the DNA is TGCAGTGCTAGACTTCTGGCGGCGGGTAGCCAGGGGGTTAGCCACGAGCAGTACCTC. It specifies CSARLLAAGSQGVSHEQYL.

In the case of this clonotype: A clone one base away is much larger, so this may be a read error. The chain combines TRBV27 with TRBJ2-1, with D uncertain. Germline V gene lookup returns CDR1 MNHEY and CDR2 SMNVEV (reference sequence). The CDR3 has 12 residues. In nucleotides, the CDR3 is TGTGCCAGCAGTCCCGCCTACAATGAGCAGCTCTTC. Translating gives CASSPAYNEQLF.

This clonotype has a count of ten or more. The V and J genes are TRBV4-1 and TRBJ2-7; D might be TRBD1 (6 bases). The CDR3 loop spans 14 amino acids. Trimming removed 0 bases from V and 5 bases from J, with 11 bases in between. Per germline, CDR1 MGHRA and CDR2 YSYEKL. The CDR3 DNA follows: TGCGCCAGCAGCCAAGACCCTCAGGGGAACGAGCAGTACTTC. Protein: CASSQDPQGNEQYF.

Ten or more counts support this clonotype. The J gene is TRBJ1-6, the V gene TRBV6-1; TRBD1 matches at 10 bases. Trimming at V came to 1 base and at J to 10 bases, leaving 7 bases not matched to a gene. CDR1 and CDR2 from the germline V gene are MNHNS and SASEGT. CDR3 length: 16 residues. CDR3 in amino acids: CASSEEPGQGESPLHF. The DNA of the CDR3 is TGTGCCAGCAGTGAAGAGCCTGGACAGGGGGAATCACCCCTCCACTTT.